These 4 T cell receptor beta chains originate from one sample sequenced in a study of cytomegalovirus exposure and HLA in healthy donors. The PCR made use of 60 Vbeta and 13 Jbeta primers. Clones were sequenced by immunoSEQ multiplex PCR, and TCRdb holds only the in-frame ones, with some missing. The sample yields roughly 200,000 clones, 70% to 85% seen once. The sequenced material came from PBMCs. These receptors all come from a man in his fifties in good health and CMV-seronegative.

CDR3 coding DNA: TGTGCCAGCAGCTTGGGGACTAGCGGGAAGTACGAGCAGTACTTC. Its protein product is CASSLGTSGKYEQYF. The J gene is TRBJ2-7, the V gene TRBV5-6; 12 positions agree with TRBD2. CDR3 size: 15 residues. The germline V gene has CDR1 SGHDT and CDR2 YYEEEE. V trimming: 0 bases; J trimming: 4 bases; junction bases outside the gene matches: 2.

The sample holds one count of this clone. The chain couples TRBV7-9 to TRBJ1-5; TRBD1 might be the D (5 bases). Trimming removed 5 bases from V and 3 bases from J, with 8 bases in between. This CDR3 has 13 residues. Germline assignment: CDR1 SEHNR and CDR2 FQNEAQ (reference sequence). The CDR3 DNA sequence: TGTGCCAGCAGCCCCGGACACAATCAGCCCCAGCATTTT. Translating it yields CASSPGHNQPQHF.

The J gene is TRBJ2-1, the V gene TRBV7-9; D is unclear. CDR3 size: 15 residues. The germline gives CDR1 SEHNR, CDR2 FQNEAQ (reference sequence). Trimming shortened V by 1 base and J by 8 bases, and 15 bases separated the two germline ends. CDR3 protein: CASSLGGPPVDEQFF. CDR3 nucleotides: TGTGCCAGCAGCTTAGGCGGCCCCCCCGTGGATGAGCAGTTCTTC.

Worth noting for this clone: Its ends do not fully match the called genes, so a read error is possible. This sequence joins TRBV7-7 and TRBJ2-7; weak D call: TRBD2 (6 bases). CDR1 SSHAT and CDR2 FNYEAQ come from the germline V gene (reference sequence). The CDR3 consists of 15 residues. The CDR3 DNA reads TGTGCTAGCAGCGCCCGGGACGGGACTTCCTACGAGCAGTACTTC. This codes for CASSARDGTSYEQYF.